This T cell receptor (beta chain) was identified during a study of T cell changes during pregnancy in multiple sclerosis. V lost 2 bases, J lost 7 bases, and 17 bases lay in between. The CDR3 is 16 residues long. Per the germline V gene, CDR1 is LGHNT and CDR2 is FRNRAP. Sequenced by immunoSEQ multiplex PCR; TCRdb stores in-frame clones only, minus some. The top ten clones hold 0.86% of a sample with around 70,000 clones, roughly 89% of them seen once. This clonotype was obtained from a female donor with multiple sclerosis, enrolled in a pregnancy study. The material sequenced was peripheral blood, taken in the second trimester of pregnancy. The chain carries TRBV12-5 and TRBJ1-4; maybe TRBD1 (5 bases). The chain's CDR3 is CASGLSVGQFSEKLFF. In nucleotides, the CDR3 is TGTGCTAGTGGTTTGTCAGTAGGACAATTCTCTGAAAAACTGTTTTTT. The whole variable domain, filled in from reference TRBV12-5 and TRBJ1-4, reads DARVTQTPRHKVTEMGQEVTMRCQPILGHNTVFWYRQTMMQGLELLAYFRNRAPLDDSGMPKDRFSAEMPDATLATLKIQPSEPRDSAVYFCASGLSVGQFSEKLFFGSGTQLSVL.